Below, 6 T cell receptor beta chains from the same sample are listed, as sequenced in a study of spatial heterogeneity in lung cancer. Indicated time point: sample taken at primary tumor resection. Whole RNA, which was extracted from tumor, nontumor lung tissue or frozen PBMC, was sequenced without any cell sorting. Via MiXCR, TCRdb re-called the 5' RACE reads, giving one row per CDR3 protein. Of 49,000 or so distinct CDR3 sequences listed, 10% to 15% are singletons. The sequencing used PBMCs, collected at surgery. These receptors were taken from a female donor with early-stage non-small cell lung cancer.

This clonotype occurred a few times. V and J are TRBV7-2 and TRBJ1-6, with a tentative D call TRBD1 (5 bases). The CDR3 runs 13 residues. Per the germline V gene, CDR1 is SGHTA and CDR2 is FQGNSA. V was trimmed by 9 bases and J by 10 bases, leaving 16 bases between them. CDR3 amino acids: CASRGTVKSPLHF. As DNA, the CDR3 is TGTGCCAGTCGGGGGACGGTAAAGTCACCCCTCCACTTT.

This clonotype was counted ten times or more. The chain couples TRBV27 to TRBJ1-1; a weak D match, TRBD1 (6 bases). Trimming cost V 5 bases and J 3 bases, with 13 bases left between them. The CDR3 spans 14 residues. From germline, CDR1 is MNHEY and CDR2 SMNVEV (reference sequence). The CDR3 DNA follows: TGTGCCAGCAGTCGCAACAGGGACGACACTGAAGCTTTCTTT. It specifies CASSRNRDDTEAFF.

This clonotype was observed many times. Here the CDR3 reads CASSYLGTTNYGYTF. CDR3 bases: TGTGCCAGCAGTTATTTGGGGACAACTAACTATGGCTACACCTTC. V gene TRBV6-5 combines with J gene TRBJ1-2, with D tentatively TRBD1 (6 bases). V was trimmed by 3 bases and J by 0 bases, leaving 11 bases between them. In germline, CDR1 is MNHEY, CDR2 SVGAGI. CDR3 length: 15 amino acids.

This clonotype was detected ten times or more. V and J are TRBV5-6 and TRBJ2-7, with D possibly TRBD2 on 6 matching bases. The CDR3 length is 16 residues. Germline V gene sequence: CDR1 SGHDT, CDR2 YYEEEE. The V end lost 4 bases, the J end lost 2 bases, and 19 bases lay between the germline ends. CDR3 sequence reads: CASSENRGVLAYEQYF. CDR3 nucleotides: TGTGCCAGCAGCGAGAACCGCGGGGTCTTGGCCTACGAGCAGTACTTC.

This clonotype turned up a few times. The rearrangement joins TRBV12-3 or TRBV12-4 to TRBJ2-2; tentatively, D is TRBD1 (5 bases). CDR3 length equals 18 residues. Trimming took 1 base from V and 0 from J, leaving 15 bases between them. This CDR3 reads CASSLDRRLNANTGELFF. CDR3 nucleotide sequence: TGTGCCAGCAGTTTAGACAGGAGATTAAACGCGAACACCGGGGAGCTGTTTTTT.

This rearrangement joins TRBV7-9 to TRBJ2-7, with D maybe TRBD2 (6 bases). Trimming stripped 9 bases from V and 2 bases from J, with 8 bases between. This CDR3 contains 11 residues. Germline CDR1 and CDR2: SEHNR and FQNEAQ (reference sequence). CDR3 protein: CASTGAYEQYF. Here the CDR3 DNA reads TGTGCCAGTACGGGGGCCTACGAGCAGTACTTC.